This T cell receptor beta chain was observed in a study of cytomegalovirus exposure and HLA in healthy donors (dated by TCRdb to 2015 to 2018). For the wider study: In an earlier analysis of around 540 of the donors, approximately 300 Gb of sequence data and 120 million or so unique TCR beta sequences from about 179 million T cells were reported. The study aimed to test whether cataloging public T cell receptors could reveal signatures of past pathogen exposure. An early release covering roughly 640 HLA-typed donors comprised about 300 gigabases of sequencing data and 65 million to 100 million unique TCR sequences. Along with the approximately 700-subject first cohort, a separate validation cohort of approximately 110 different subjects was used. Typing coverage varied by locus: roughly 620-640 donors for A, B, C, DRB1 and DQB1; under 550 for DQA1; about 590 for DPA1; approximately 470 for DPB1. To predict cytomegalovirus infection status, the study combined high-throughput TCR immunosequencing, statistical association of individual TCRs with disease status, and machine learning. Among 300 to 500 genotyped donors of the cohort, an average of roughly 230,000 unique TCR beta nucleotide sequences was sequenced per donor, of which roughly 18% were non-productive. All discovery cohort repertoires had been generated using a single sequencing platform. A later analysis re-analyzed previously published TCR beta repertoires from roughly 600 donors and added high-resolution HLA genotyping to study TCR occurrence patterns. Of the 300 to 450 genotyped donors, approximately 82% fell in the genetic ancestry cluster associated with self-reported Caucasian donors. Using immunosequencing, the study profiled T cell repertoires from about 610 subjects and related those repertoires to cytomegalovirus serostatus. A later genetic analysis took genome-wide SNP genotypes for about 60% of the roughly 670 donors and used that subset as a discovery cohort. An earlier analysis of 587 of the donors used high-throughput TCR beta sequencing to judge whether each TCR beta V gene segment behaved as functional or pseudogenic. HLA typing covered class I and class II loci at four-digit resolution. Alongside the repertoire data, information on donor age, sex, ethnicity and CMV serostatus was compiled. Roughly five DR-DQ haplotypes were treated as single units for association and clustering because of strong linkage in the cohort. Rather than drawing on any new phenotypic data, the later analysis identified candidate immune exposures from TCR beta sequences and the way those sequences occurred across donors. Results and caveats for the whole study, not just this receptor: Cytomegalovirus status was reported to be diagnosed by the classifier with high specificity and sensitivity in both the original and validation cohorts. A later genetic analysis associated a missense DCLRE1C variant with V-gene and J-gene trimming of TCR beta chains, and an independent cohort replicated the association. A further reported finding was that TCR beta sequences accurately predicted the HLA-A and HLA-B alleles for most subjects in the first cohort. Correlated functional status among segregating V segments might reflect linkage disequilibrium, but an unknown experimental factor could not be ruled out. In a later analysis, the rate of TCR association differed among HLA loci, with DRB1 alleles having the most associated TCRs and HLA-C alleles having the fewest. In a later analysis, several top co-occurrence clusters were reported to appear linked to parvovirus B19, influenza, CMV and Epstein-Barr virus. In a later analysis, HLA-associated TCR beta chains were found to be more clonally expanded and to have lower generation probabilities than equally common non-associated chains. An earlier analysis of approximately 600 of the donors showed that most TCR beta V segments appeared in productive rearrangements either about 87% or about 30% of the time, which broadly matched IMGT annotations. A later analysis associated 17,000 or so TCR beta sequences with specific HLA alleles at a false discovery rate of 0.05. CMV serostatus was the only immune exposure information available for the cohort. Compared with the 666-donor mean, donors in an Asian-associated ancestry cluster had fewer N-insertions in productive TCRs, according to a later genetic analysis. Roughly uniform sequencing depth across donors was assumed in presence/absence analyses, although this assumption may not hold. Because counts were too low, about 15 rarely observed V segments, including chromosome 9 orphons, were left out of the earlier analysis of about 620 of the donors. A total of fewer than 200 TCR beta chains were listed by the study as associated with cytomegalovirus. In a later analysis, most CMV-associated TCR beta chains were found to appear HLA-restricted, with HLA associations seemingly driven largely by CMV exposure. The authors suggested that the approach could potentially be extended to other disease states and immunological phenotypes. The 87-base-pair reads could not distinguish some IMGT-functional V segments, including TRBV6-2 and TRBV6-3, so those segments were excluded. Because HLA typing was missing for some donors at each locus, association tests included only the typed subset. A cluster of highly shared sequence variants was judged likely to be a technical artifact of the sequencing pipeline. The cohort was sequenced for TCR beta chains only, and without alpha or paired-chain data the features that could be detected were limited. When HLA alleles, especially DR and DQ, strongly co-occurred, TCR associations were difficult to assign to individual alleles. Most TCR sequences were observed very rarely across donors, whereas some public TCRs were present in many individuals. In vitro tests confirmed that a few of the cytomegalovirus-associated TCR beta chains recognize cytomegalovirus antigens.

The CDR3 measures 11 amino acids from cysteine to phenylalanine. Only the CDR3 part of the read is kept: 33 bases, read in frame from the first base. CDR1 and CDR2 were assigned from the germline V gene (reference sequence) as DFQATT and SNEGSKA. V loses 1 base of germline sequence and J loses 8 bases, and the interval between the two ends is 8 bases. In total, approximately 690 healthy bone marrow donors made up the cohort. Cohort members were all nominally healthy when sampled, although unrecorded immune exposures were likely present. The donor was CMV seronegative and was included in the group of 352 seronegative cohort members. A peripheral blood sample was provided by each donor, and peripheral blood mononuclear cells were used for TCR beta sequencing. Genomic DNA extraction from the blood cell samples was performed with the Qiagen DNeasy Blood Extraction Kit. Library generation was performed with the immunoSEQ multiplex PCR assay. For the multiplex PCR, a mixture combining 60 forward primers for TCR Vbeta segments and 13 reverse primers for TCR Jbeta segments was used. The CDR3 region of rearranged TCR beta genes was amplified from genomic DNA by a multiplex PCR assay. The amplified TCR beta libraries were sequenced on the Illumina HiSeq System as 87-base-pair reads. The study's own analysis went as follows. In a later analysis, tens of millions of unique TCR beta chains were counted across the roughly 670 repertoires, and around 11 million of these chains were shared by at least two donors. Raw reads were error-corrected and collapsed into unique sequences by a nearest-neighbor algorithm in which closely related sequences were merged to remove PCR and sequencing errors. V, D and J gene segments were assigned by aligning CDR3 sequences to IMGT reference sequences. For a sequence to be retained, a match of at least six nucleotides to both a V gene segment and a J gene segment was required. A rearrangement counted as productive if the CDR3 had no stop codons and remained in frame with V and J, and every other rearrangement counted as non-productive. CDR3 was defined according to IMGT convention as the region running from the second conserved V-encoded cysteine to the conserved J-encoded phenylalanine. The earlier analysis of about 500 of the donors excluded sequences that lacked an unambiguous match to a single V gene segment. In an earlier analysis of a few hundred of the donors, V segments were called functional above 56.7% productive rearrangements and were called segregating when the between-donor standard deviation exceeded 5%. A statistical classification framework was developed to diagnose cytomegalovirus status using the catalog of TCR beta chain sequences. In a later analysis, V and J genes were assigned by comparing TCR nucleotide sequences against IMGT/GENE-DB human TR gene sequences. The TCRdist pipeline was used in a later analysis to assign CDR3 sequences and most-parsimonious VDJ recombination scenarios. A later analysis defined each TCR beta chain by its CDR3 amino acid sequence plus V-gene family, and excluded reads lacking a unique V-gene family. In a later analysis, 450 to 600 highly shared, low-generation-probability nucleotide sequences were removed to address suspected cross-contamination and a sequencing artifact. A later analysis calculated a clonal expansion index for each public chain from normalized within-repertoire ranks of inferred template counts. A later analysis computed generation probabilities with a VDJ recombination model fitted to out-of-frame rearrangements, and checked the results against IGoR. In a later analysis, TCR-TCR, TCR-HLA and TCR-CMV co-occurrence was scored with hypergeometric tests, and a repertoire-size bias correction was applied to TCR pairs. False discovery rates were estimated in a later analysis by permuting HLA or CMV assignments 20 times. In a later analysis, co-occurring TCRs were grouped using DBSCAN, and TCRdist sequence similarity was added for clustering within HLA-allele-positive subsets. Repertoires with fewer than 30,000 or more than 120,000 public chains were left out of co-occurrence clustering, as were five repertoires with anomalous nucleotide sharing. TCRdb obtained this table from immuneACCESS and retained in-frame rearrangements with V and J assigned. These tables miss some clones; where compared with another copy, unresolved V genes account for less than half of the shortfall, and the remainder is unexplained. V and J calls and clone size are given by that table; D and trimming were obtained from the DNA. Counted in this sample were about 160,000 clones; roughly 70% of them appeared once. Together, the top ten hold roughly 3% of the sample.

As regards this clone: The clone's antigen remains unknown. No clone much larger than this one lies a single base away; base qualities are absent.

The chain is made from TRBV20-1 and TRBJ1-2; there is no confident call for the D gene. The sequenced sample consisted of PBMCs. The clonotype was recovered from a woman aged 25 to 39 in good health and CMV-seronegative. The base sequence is TGCAGTGCTAGAGCGGGAGAAGGCTACACCTTC. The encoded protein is CSARAGEGYTF.